The source of this TCR beta chain is a study of blood T cell repertoires in COVID-19 (dated by TCRdb to about 2020). Context from the whole study: Samples covering the acute and convalescent phases of COVID-19 were provided by collaborators in the United States, Italy and Spain. The prospective study material was composed of cDNA or gDNA derived from T cells, B-cell-depleted T cells, or PBMCs. The dataset comprised deeply sampled blood TCRbeta repertoires from subjects exposed to, actively infected with, or recovered from COVID-19. The repertoires were released in a freely available public database meant as a resource for research on the immune response to SARS-CoV-2. The samples were drawn from the first 160 participants of the ongoing ImmuneRACE study and from 1,200 or so subjects provided by 6 global collaborators. Sample metadata almost always included a de-identified subject ID, COVID-19 status, age in years and sex. Where available, HLA class I and class II types were obtained from metadata supplied by the sample provider rather than from assay-based typing.

Overall study results and their limits: The quantity of clinical and demographic metadata differed by source and by participant and was supplied without curation.

Concerning this clone itself: Its recognized antigen is unknown. No clone much larger than this one lies a single base away; base qualities are absent.

TCRbeta CDR3 regions were amplified from genomic DNA by means of the immunoSEQ Assay, a bias-controlled multiplex PCR. Processing in the source paper ran as follows. Nucleated cell counts per sample were estimated from amplification of reference gene primers within the assay. To quantify the absolute abundance of each unique TCRbeta CDR3 rearrangement, sequence reads were collapsed and filtered. Productive Simpson clonality was computed per sample as the square root of Simpson's diversity index over productive rearrangements. Held by TCRdb, this immuneACCESS table contains in-frame sequences only and omits some clones. Under half of the omission traces to an unresolved V gene where checked; the cause of the rest is unknown. V and J calls and clone size are those listed in that table; D and trimming were worked out from the DNA. The sample table holds over 200,000 clones, of which 81% were seen once. More than 8.5% of the sample goes to the ten largest clones.

In the prospective study, participants were about 18 to 95 years old, resided in about two dozen geographic areas of the United States, and were enrolled through a virtual design. Cohort assignment in the prospective study relied on participant-reported clinical history from a screening survey and a study questionnaire. In the prospective study, whole blood, serum and a nasopharyngeal or oropharyngeal swab were collected from each participant by mobile phlebotomists. Participants in the prospective study had the option to provide additional blood draws and questionnaires over a roughly 2-month period. Blood samples from the prospective study were shipped frozen or at room temperature prior to DNA extraction. From a lookup of the germline V gene, CDR1 and CDR2 are SGDLS and YYNGEE. There are 17 amino acids in the CDR3, from cysteine to phenylalanine inclusive. Only the CDR3 portion is preserved as DNA: 51 bases, with reading frame beginning at the first base. Cut back by 0 bases and 3 bases, the V and J ends lie 15 bases apart.

Rearrangement joined TRBV9 to TRBJ2-2; the D gene assignment is ambiguous. The clonotype was recovered from a woman aged 50 to 60 with acute COVID-19. Sample: PBMCs or T cells enriched from blood (not recorded which). The DNA sequence follows: TGTGCCAGCAGCGTAGTGCGTGGGCAGCCACACACCGGGGAGCTGTTTTTT. This yields the protein CASSVVRGQPHTGELFF.